The clone carrying this T cell receptor beta chain showed up just a few times. Its target is not known. The data are from a study of Graves' ophthalmopathy and Graves' hyperthyroidism. Amplification of TCR beta CDR3 regions used RNA transcripts. HTBI primers were employed in first-round RT-PCR, then a second-round multiplex PCR followed. TCRdb redid the calling of the multiplex PCR reads with MiXCR, one entry per CDR3 protein. The table includes 650,000 to 900,000 distinct CDR3 sequences, roughly 40% detected once. Regarding the study as a whole: Ophthalmopathy progression was predicted by the model at less than 71% sensitivity and approximately 72% specificity. Between ophthalmopathy and stable hyperthyroidism, a 13-signature model drew a separation with about 88% sensitivity and around 80% specificity. Blood shared most expanded thyroid clonotypes above 0.001 frequency.

Germline V CDR1 and CDR2: SGHTA, FQGNSA. This CDR3 contains 14 residues. The ends were cut back, 5 bases at V and 4 bases at J, with 14 bases in the middle. Orbital computed tomography and thyroid ultrasound, along with TRAb, serum thyroxine and clinical symptoms, underpinned diagnosis. Sequences were obtained from peripheral blood. The rearrangement links TRBV7-2 to TRBJ1-2, with a possible D match to TRBD1 (6 bases). The origin of this receptor is an adult man with Graves' ophthalmopathy. This CDR3 is CASSATGIRYGYTF. The CDR3 coding sequence is TGTGCCAGCAGCGCCACAGGGATTCGCTATGGCTACACCTTC.